This TCR beta chain was recovered during a study of PD-1 blockade in classical Hodgkin lymphoma. Study at large: Patients got intravenous nivolumab 3 mg/kg every 2 weeks.

TCRdb's table, derived via immunoSEQ multiplex PCR, lists solely in-frame clones and lacks some. The table lists about 14,000 clones, about 86% of them singletons. Study-level findings and limits: Partial responders and progressors had significantly lower baseline TCR diversity.

Exposure to brentuximab vedotin varied, and each patient had relapsed following autologous stem cell transplantation. Trimming left V 0 bases short and J 6 bases short, with 10 bases between. The CDR3 runs to 14 residues. Per germline, CDR1 SGDLS and CDR2 YYNGEE. Turning to this clone: Its specificity is not known.

This chain joins TRBV9 and TRBJ2-1; TRBD2 might be the D (6 bases). Sequencing used peripheral blood mononuclear cells (PBMCs), obtained at baseline. This sequence was found in a human donor with classical Hodgkin lymphoma. The CDR3 is CASSVVTSSNEQFF. Written as DNA, the CDR3 is TGTGCCAGCAGCGTAGTAACTAGCAGCAATGAGCAGTTCTTC.